Below are 23 T cell receptor beta chains sequenced from a single sample in a study of spatial heterogeneity in lung cancer (dated by TCRdb to about 2019). The time point label, read with the paper, signifies: blood at routine non-recurrence follow-up after resection. TCR sequencing used whole RNA extracted from tumor and nontumor lung tissue, or from cryopreserved PBMC samples, without cell sorting. Library construction relied on 5' RACE. Sequencing used a NextSeq 500. TCRdb itself trimmed the public reads at Q25 with fastp, ran MiXCR and retained productive beta chains. Identical CDR3 protein sequences are pooled into one entry, listed with their most common genes and DNA. The sample table shows about 50,000 distinct CDR3 sequences, and 7.4% are seen once. The ten largest clones represent 35% to 45% of the sample. The sequencing used PBMCs, collected at follow-up. These receptors came from a female donor with early-stage non-small cell lung cancer.

This clonotype has more than one count but fewer than ten. The chain carries TRBV6-5 and TRBJ1-1; D unclear. The CDR3 has 13 residues. Deletions cut 6 bases from V and 3 bases from J, with 11 bases between. The germline V gene has CDR1 MNHEY and CDR2 SVGAGI. The CDR3, as DNA: TGTGCCAGCAGGAAGGCATGGGACACTGAAGCTTTCTTT. This codes for CASRKAWDTEAFF.

This clonotype was observed many times. The rearrangement uses TRBV11-2 and TRBJ1-1; D not resolved. Trimming left V 3 bases short and J 2 bases short, with 4 bases between. CDR1 is SGHAT and CDR2 is FQNNGV in the germline V gene. The CDR3 loop spans 12 amino acids. The CDR3 DNA reads as TGTGCCAGCAGCTTCATCAACACTGAAGCTTTCTTT. Translated, it gives CASSFINTEAFF.

V usage is TRBV24-1 and J usage is TRBJ2-7, with 9 nucleotides matching TRBD1. The CDR3 has 12 amino acids. The J segment lost 4 bases and the V segment lost 9 bases, leaving 3 bases of the junction unmatched. The V gene's germline CDR1 is KGHDR and CDR2 SFDVKD. The CDR3 bases are TGTGCCACCTGGGACAGGGAGTACGAGCAGTACTTC. It is translated as CATWDREYEQYF.

The table lists this clonotype with a few counts. This sequence joins TRBV2 and TRBJ2-1; D perhaps matches TRBD1 (5 bases). This CDR3 is 14 amino acids long. Germline CDR1 is SNHLY and CDR2 is FYNNEI. V gave up 2 bases and J gave up 1 base, with 6 bases separating them. This chain's CDR3 is CASSEQGSYNEQFF. For the CDR3, the DNA is TGTGCCAGCAGTGAACAGGGATCCTACAATGAGCAGTTCTTC.

The V and J genes are TRBV6-5 and TRBJ2-1; a possible D gene is TRBD1 (6 bases). Between the trimmed V and J ends, which lost 6 bases and 6 bases, there was a span of 18 bases. The CDR3 is 15 residues long. CDR1 is MNHEY, CDR2 SVGAGI, per germline. CDR3 sequence: CASRGQFLPFNEQFF. The CDR3 region has the DNA TGTGCCAGCAGAGGACAGTTTTTACCTTTCAATGAGCAGTTCTTC.

Ten or more counts support this clonotype. The DNA for the CDR3 is TGTGCCAGCCTACTTAGCGGTGGGGATACGCAGTATTTT. Amino acid sequence: CASLLSGGDTQYF. This chain joins TRBV11-2 and TRBJ2-3; D is possibly TRBD2 (6 bases). Germline V CDR1 and CDR2: SGHAT, FQNNGV. The CDR3 totals 13 residues. Trimming took 8 bases from V and 6 from J, leaving 15 bases between them.

The table lists this clonotype with a few counts. The chain combines TRBV7-9 with TRBJ2-5, with D perhaps given as TRBD1 or TRBD2 (5 bases each). Trimming took off 5 bases at V and 9 bases at J, with 19 bases between the two ends. Germline lookup yields CDR1 SEHNR and CDR2 FQNEAQ (reference sequence). This CDR3 contains 14 residues. The CDR3 bases are TGTGCCAGCAGCCCAGATGGGACCAGAGGAGCCCAGTACTTC. Amino acid sequence: CASSPDGTRGAQYF.

This clonotype was seen repeatedly, ten times or more. This chain connects TRBV12-3 or TRBV12-4 to TRBJ2-3; the D gene could be TRBD1 or TRBD2 (6 bases each). This CDR3 is 13 amino acids long. CDR3 sequence (DNA): TGTGCGATAGGGGGGACTAGCACAGATACGCAGTATTTT. Residues: CAIGGTSTDTQYF.

This clonotype turned up a few times. This chain uses TRBV29-1 with TRBJ2-5; tentatively, D is TRBD1 (6 bases). CDR3 length: 12 residues. Germline V CDR1 and CDR2: SQVTM, ANQGSEA. Trimming shortened V by 7 bases and J by 0 bases, and 9 bases separated the two germline ends. The CDR3 loop is CSAGQHQETQYF. CDR3 nucleotides: TGCAGCGCTGGACAGCACCAAGAGACCCAGTACTTC.

The chain carries TRBV5-1 and TRBJ2-3; D may match TRBD1 or TRBD2 (5 bases each). V was pared by 3 bases and J by 2 bases, with 10 bases between. CDR3 length: 14 amino acids. Per the germline V gene, CDR1 is SGHRS and CDR2 is YFSETQ. The CDR3 here is CASSSGTNTDTQYF. CDR3 in DNA: TGCGCCAGCAGCTCCGGGACGAACACAGATACGCAGTATTTT.

This clonotype was seen many times. The rearrangement uses TRBV29-1 and TRBJ1-1; D remains unclear. This CDR3 comprises 13 residues. V was trimmed by 4 bases and J by 1 base, leaving 10 bases between them. The germline gives CDR1 SQVTM, CDR2 ANQGSEA. As DNA, the CDR3 is TGCAGCGTTGTTGGGGAATCGAACACTGAAGCTTTCTTT. This codes for CSVVGESNTEAFF.

This clonotype appeared a few times. V and J are TRBV6-2 or TRBV6-3 and TRBJ1-3; 7 bases map to TRBD1. Germline trimming cut 5 bases from V and 2 bases from J; bases unmatched to any gene: 9. The CDR3 length is 16 residues. Germline V gene data show CDR1 as MNHEY and CDR2 as SVGEGT. CDR3 sequence: CASSLTTGDPGNTIYF. The CDR3 nucleotides read TGTGCCAGCAGTCTCACTACAGGGGATCCTGGAAACACCATATATTTT.

This clonotype was found many times. The chain has TRBV15 and TRBJ2-3, with TRBD1 matching 9 bases. V shed 2 bases, J shed 0 bases, and the junction held 6 bases outside the gene matches. The germline gives CDR1 LNHNV, CDR2 YYDKDF (reference sequence). This CDR3 is 17 amino acids long. The CDR3 is CATSRPGQGPSTDTQYF. The CDR3 DNA reads TGTGCCACCAGCAGACCCGGACAGGGGCCTAGCACAGATACGCAGTATTTT.

This clonotype was detected ten times or more. The chain is built from TRBV2 and TRBJ1-2; 10 bases match TRBD1. The CDR3 is made up of 14 amino acids. The trim removed 3 bases at V and 4 bases at J, leaving 2 bases unmatched. Looked up from germline, CDR1 is SNHLY and CDR2 is FYNNEI. The CDR3 loop reads CASSEGQGTYGYTF. Here the CDR3 DNA reads TGTGCCAGCAGTGAGGGACAGGGGACCTATGGCTACACCTTC.

The rearrangement uses TRBV5-1 and TRBJ1-1; D remains unclear. Germline CDR1 reads SGHRS; CDR2 reads YFSETQ. Trimming stripped 0 bases from V and 6 bases from J, with 6 bases between. The CDR3 sequence is 12 residues long. The CDR3 DNA is TGCGCCAGCAGCTTGGAGTCCGCTGAAGCTTTCTTT. Translation: CASSLESAEAFF.

This chain links TRBV24-1 with TRBJ1-2; TRBD1 might be the D (5 bases). CDR3 length: 11 amino acids. Trimming removed 6 bases at V and 9 bases at J, with 10 bases between. Germline V gene data show CDR1 as KGHDR and CDR2 as SFDVKD. The DNA for the CDR3 is TGTGCCACCAGTCTGGGGCTTAGCTACACCTTC. It codes for CATSLGLSYTF.

The chain employs TRBV11-2 and TRBJ2-6; no reliable D call. V was clipped by 5 bases and J by 4 bases, with 9 bases between them. The CDR3 runs 14 residues. Germline values: CDR1 SGHAT, CDR2 FQNNGV. The CDR3 DNA reads as TGTGCCAGCAGCGCTTTGTCCGGGGCCAACGTCCTGACTTTC. Protein: CASSALSGANVLTF. The whole variable domain, remainder taken from reference TRBV11-2 and TRBJ2-6, is EAGVAQSPRYKIIEKRQSVAFWCNPISGHATLYWYQQILGQGPKLLIQFQNNGVVDDSQLPKDRFSAERLKGVDSTLKIQPAKLEDSAVYLCASSALSGANVLTFGAGSRLTVL.

This clonotype was detected ten times or more. The gene calls are TRBV20-1 and TRBJ2-5; 8 nucleotides line up with TRBD2. Germline CDR1 is DFQATT and CDR2 is SNEGSKA (reference sequence). The CDR3 extends over 14 amino acids. Trimming removed 5 bases from V and 7 bases from J; junction bases left unmatched: 12. Written as DNA, the CDR3 is TGCAGTGCTCAGCGGGGGTCCCCCCAGGCGACCCAGTACTTC. This translates into CSAQRGSPQATQYF.

This clonotype has a count of ten or more. V usage is TRBV5-1 and J usage is TRBJ1-1; no clear D. The CDR3 totals 13 residues. The germline V gene has CDR1 SGHRS and CDR2 YFSETQ. Trimming left V 0 bases short and J 5 bases short, with 8 bases between. The CDR3 region is CASSLESRTEAFF. The CDR3 DNA reads TGCGCCAGCAGCTTGGAAAGTAGGACTGAAGCTTTCTTT.

The chain couples TRBV3-1 to TRBJ2-3; 7 bases line up with TRBD2. Germline CDR1 LGHDT, CDR2 YNNKEL (reference sequence). CDR3 size: 15 residues. The J segment lost 2 bases and the V segment lost 0 bases, leaving 2 bases of the junction unmatched. The CDR3 reads CASSQDRGDTDTQYF. CDR3 in DNA: TGTGCCAGCAGCCAAGATCGGGGGGACACAGATACGCAGTATTTT.

This clonotype appeared a few times. The chain recombines TRBV19 with TRBJ1-2; tentative D call: TRBD1 (5 bases). Trimming removed 5 bases from V and 4 bases from J, with 17 bases in between. CDR1 LNHDA and CDR2 SQIVND come from the germline V gene (reference sequence). The CDR3 loop spans 15 amino acids. The CDR3 DNA reads TGTGCCAGTAGTCCAGCTGGGTTTGGGGGCTATGGCTACACCTTC. Its protein product is CASSPAGFGGYGYTF. Supplemented by reference TRBV19 and TRBJ1-2, the full variable domain reads DGGITQSPKYLFRKEGQNVTLSCEQNLNHDAMYWYRQDPGQGLRLIYYSQIVNDFQKGDIAEGYSVSREKKESFPLTVTSAQKNPTAFYLCASSPAGFGGYGYTFGSGTRLTVV.

The gene calls are TRBV10-3 and TRBJ1-1; 7 bases are shared with TRBD1. Germline trimming cut 8 bases from V and 3 bases from J; bases unmatched to any gene: 6. This CDR3 is 13 amino acids long. Germline assignment: CDR1 ENHRY and CDR2 SYGVKD. In nucleotides, the CDR3 is TGTGCCATCCGGCAGGGGGAGGACACTGAAGCTTTCTTT. Translation gives CAIRQGEDTEAFF.

There are a few counts of this clonotype. The chain couples TRBV20-1 to TRBJ1-2; D unclear. V lost 0 bases and J lost 0, with 11 bases in between. In germline, CDR1 is DFQATT, CDR2 SNEGSKA (reference sequence). This CDR3 region has 15 residues. CDR3 region: CSAREDTLANYGYTF. CDR3 DNA sequence: TGCAGTGCTAGAGAAGACACCTTAGCTAACTATGGCTACACCTTC.